This note documents a single T cell receptor beta chain sequence. Its specific antigen is unknown. The data are from a study of T cells expressing NK-cell markers (dated by TCRdb to the early 2020s). Broadly, across the study: In sorted CD3+CD56+NKG2C+, CD3+CD56+NKG2C- and CD3+CD56-NKG2C+ T-cell subsets from 7 to 9 donors, TCR beta-chain repertoires were profiled. Of the eight sequenced donors, seven were found to be HCMV-seropositive and one was found to be HCMV-seronegative. All eight donors whose samples were sequenced were randomly selected healthy volunteers, three of them men and five women. Libraries were sequenced as 2 x 150 bp reads on Illumina HiSeq 2000/2500, MiSeq or NextSeq. What the authors observed across the whole study: Those dominant clonotypes were again the most abundant among CD3+CD56-NKG2C+ cells in a handful of donors, at roughly 25-65%. Whether the expanded NKG2C-expressing T cell clones were specific for HCMV antigens was left unclear. In six donors, the dominant CD3+CD56+NKG2C+ clonotypes ranked among the top 10 CD8+ clonotypes, making up roughly 1.0-7.0% of CD8+ T cells.

HCMV serostatus was determined by detecting HCMV-specific IgG in serum with a commercial ELISA kit. Peripheral blood mononuclear cells were isolated from blood by Ficoll density gradient centrifugation. The CDR3 starts with the cysteine, ends with the phenylalanine, and has 15 residues. The protein alone is recorded here. CDR1 and CDR2, looked up from the germline V gene (reference sequence), are MNHEY and SMNVEV. Instrument on record: Illumina HiSeq 2000. 5'RACE template switching, by which a universal primer site and unique molecular identifiers were added, was used to make TCR beta cDNA libraries. cDNA synthesis was primed from the TCR beta constant segment, followed by two successive PCR amplification steps. Turning to the authors' computational methods: Reads were demultiplexed and grouped by UMI with MIGEC, and clonotypes were assembled and quantified with MiTCR. To remove erroneous sequences, TCR cDNA sequences were retained only when supported by two or more reads. Downstream repertoire analysis used the tcR package, and clonotypes were matched across fractions by CDR3 nucleotide sequence plus V segment. VDJmatch was used to annotate antigen specificity against VDJdb, with one amino acid substitution in CDR3 allowed. TCRdb reprocessed the reads, reporting each CDR3 protein sequence once and no DNA. TCRdb's processing, not the authors' own work, is the source of the V and J calls. The sample table includes 300,000 to 450,000 distinct CDR3 sequences. Of the sample, roughly 5.5% falls within the top ten clones.

This clonotype was obtained from a man between 18 and 69 years old in good health. Sequenced material: blood T cells: a sorted CD56 or NKG2C T cell subset, CD4+ or CD8+ T cells, or bulk PBMC T cells (not recorded which). The V and J segments used are TRBV27 and TRBJ1-2; TCRdb's D gene call, TRBD1, goes unchecked for lack of DNA. The CDR3 loop reads CASSSLQGRGYGYTF.